These 15 T cell receptor beta chains were sequenced from one sample in a study of cytomegalovirus exposure and HLA in healthy donors. In the PCR, 60 Vbeta and 13 Jbeta primers were used. Libraries were prepared by immunoSEQ multiplex PCR; TCRdb keeps only in-frame clonotypes and omits some of them. The table has over 75,000 clones, less than 70% seen once; the top ten hold around 2.5%. Material: PBMCs. These receptors were obtained from a human donor in good health.

V usage is TRBV11-2 and J usage is TRBJ2-1, with a tentative D call TRBD1 (6 bases). This CDR3 contains 13 residues. V gave up 8 bases and J gave up 4 bases, with 12 bases separating them. CDR1 SGHAT and CDR2 FQNNGV come from the germline V gene. The CDR3 coding sequence is TGTGCCAGCGGAACCGGGACATACAATGAGCAGTTCTTC. As protein: CASGTGTYNEQFF.

This clone was seen only a few times. The rearrangement joins TRBV2 to TRBJ2-3; D is perhaps TRBD1 (8 bases). Trimming left V 4 bases short and J 7 bases short, with 15 bases between. CDR3 length: 14 amino acids. Germline CDR1 SNHLY, CDR2 FYNNEI. CDR3 nucleotides: TGTGCCAGCAGTGTCAACAGGGGGGGGAATACGCAGTATTTT. Translation gives CASSVNRGGNTQYF.

V and J are TRBV2 and TRBJ2-7; 7 bases align to TRBD1. The trim removed 5 bases at V and 4 bases at J, leaving 8 bases unmatched. The CDR3 contains 14 residues. The germline V gene has CDR1 SNHLY and CDR2 FYNNEI. The CDR3: CASSLDRRRYEQYF. CDR3 sequence (DNA): TGTGCCAGCAGTTTGGACAGGAGGCGTTACGAGCAGTACTTC.

This chain joins TRBV4-3 and TRBJ1-3, with D possibly being TRBD1 (5 bases). From germline, CDR1 is LGHNA and CDR2 YSLEER. Trimming left V 0 bases short and J 0 bases short, with 12 bases between. The CDR3 has 17 residues. The CDR3 spells CASSQDRTRSSGNTIYF. Written as DNA, the CDR3 is TGCGCCAGCAGCCAAGATCGGACAAGGAGCTCTGGAAACACCATATATTTT.

The V and J genes are TRBV5-1 and TRBJ1-2; 8 positions agree with TRBD1. From germline, CDR1 is SGHRS and CDR2 YFSETQ. This CDR3 has 12 amino acids. With 4 bases clipped from V and 8 bases from J, the junction kept 4 bases outside the gene matches. CDR3 sequence (DNA): TGCGCCAGCAGCCTCGACAGGGGCGGCTACACCTTC. It encodes CASSLDRGGYTF.

J is TRBJ2-2 and V is TRBV9; a possible D gene is TRBD1 (5 bases). This CDR3 region has 14 residues. V was pared by 2 bases and J by 6 bases, with 11 bases between. Germline-derived CDR1 and CDR2 are SGDLS and YYNGEE. The CDR3 nucleotides read TGTGCCAGCAGCGTGGGGCTAGAAGCCGGGGAGCTGTTTTTT. This codes for CASSVGLEAGELFF.

This clone appeared a few times. The chain combines TRBV5-5 with TRBJ2-5; the D is unclear. Germline assignment: CDR1 SGHKS and CDR2 YYEKEE (reference sequence). Trimming shortened V by 1 base and J by 5 bases, and 12 bases separated the two germline ends. The CDR3 loop spans 14 amino acids. The CDR3 sequence: CASSLWAGRETQYF. CDR3 sequence (DNA): TGTGCCAGCAGCTTGTGGGCAGGCCGGGAGACCCAGTACTTC.

The chain recombines TRBV9 with TRBJ2-5, with 12 bases lining up with TRBD2. V lost 4 bases, J lost 4 bases, and 14 bases stayed unmatched. The germline V gene has CDR1 SGDLS and CDR2 YYNGEE. There are 18 residues in the CDR3. DNA of the CDR3: TGTGCCAGCAGCATTCCCCTAGCGGGGGGGCCTAGTAGAGAGACCCAGTACTTC. Translation: CASSIPLAGGPSRETQYF.

The CDR3 spells CASSQSTKRGGVNEQFF. CDR3 DNA: TGCGCCAGCAGCCAATCTACAAAGCGGGGGGGCGTGAATGAGCAGTTCTTC. The rearrangement links TRBV4-3 to TRBJ2-1, with 10 positions matching TRBD2. Losses at the gene ends were 2 bases for V and 7 bases for J; bases not matched to a gene: 11. This CDR3 has 17 amino acids. The germline CDR1 and CDR2 sequences are LGHNA and YSLEER.

The chain is built from TRBV10-3 and TRBJ1-1; TRBD1 agrees at 11 bases. CDR3 size: 17 residues. V dropped 6 bases and J dropped 1; count of bases not matched to a gene: 10. Germline CDR1 ENHRY, CDR2 SYGVKD. The CDR3 loop reads CAIRESFGTGGNTEAFF. The CDR3 DNA reads TGTGCCATCAGAGAAAGTTTCGGGACAGGGGGGAACACTGAAGCTTTCTTT.

The chain joins TRBV15 to TRBJ2-7; possibly TRBD1 for D (6 bases). Per the germline V gene, CDR1 is LNHNV and CDR2 is YYDKDF (reference sequence). Trimming cost V 5 bases and J 1 base, with 12 bases left between them. The CDR3 is made up of 14 amino acids. The CDR3 DNA follows: TGTGCCACCAGCCGGGACATCCAATCCTACGAGCAGTACTTC. The encoded protein is CATSRDIQSYEQYF.

This clone was detected only once. The gene calls are TRBV7-6 and TRBJ2-1; tentative D call: TRBD2 (5 bases). The CDR3 extends over 15 amino acids. Germline lookup yields CDR1 SGHVS and CDR2 FNYEAQ. V lost 1 base, J lost 2 bases, and 9 bases lay in between. The CDR3 protein is CASSLVLAAYNEQFF. CDR3 bases: TGTGCCAGCAGCTTAGTCCTAGCAGCCTACAATGAGCAGTTCTTC.

As for this clone: The CDR3 ends on some other residue instead of the conserved phenylalanine or tryptophan, so this is likely a read error. V gene TRBV5-6 combines with J gene TRBJ1-6, with D maybe TRBD1 (6 bases). This CDR3 has 14 residues. The germline V gene has CDR1 SGHDT and CDR2 YYEEEE. Trimming shortened V by 1 base and J by 10 bases, and 12 bases separated the two germline ends. For the CDR3, the DNA is TGTGCCAGCAGCTTGACAGGGCGGGTGTCACCCCTCCACCTT. Translating gives CASSLTGRVSPLHL.

This clone has a handful of counts. V and J are TRBV30 and TRBJ2-5; 8 bases agree with TRBD1. Losses at the gene ends were 0 bases for V and 2 bases for J; bases not matched to a gene: 5. The CDR3 runs 15 residues. Looked up from germline, CDR1 is GTSNPN and CDR2 is SVGIG (reference sequence). CDR3 bases: TGTGCCTGGAGTGTCCGACAGGGGAGGCAAGAGACCCAGTACTTC. As protein: CAWSVRQGRQETQYF.

The sample holds one count of this clone. V usage is TRBV27 and J usage is TRBJ1-5; D is undetermined. V lost 5 bases and J lost 3, with 11 bases in between. The CDR3 is 14 residues long. Germline V gene data show CDR1 as MNHEY and CDR2 as SMNVEV (reference sequence). The CDR3 nucleotides read TGTGCCAGCAGTCCCGGGGTTCCCAATCAGCCCCAGCATTTT. This translates into CASSPGVPNQPQHF.